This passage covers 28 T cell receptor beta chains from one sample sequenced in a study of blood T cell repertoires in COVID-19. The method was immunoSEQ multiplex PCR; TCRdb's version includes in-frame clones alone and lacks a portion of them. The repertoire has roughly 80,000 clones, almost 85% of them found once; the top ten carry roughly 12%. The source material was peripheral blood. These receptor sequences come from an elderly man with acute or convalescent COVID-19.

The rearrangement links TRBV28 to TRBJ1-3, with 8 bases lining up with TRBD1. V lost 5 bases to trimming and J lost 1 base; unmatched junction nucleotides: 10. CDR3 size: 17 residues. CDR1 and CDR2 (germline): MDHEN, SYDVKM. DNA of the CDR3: TGTGCCAGCAGTGCATCAGGGGGCACGGCGTCTGGAAACACCATATATTTT. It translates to CASSASGGTASGNTIYF.

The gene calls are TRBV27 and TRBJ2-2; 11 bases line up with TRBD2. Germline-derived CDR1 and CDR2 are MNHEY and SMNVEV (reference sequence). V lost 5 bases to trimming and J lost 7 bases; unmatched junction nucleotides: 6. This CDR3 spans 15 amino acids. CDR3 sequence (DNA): TGTGCCAGCAGTAGACTAGCGGGGCATGTCGGGGAGCTGTTTTTT. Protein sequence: CASSRLAGHVGELFF.

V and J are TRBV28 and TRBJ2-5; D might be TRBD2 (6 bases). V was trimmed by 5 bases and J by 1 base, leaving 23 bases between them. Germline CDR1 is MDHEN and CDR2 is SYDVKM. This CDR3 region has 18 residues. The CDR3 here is CASSPSPGLGGIQETQYF. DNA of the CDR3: TGTGCCAGCAGTCCCTCCCCGGGGTTGGGGGGAATCCAAGAGACCCAGTACTTC. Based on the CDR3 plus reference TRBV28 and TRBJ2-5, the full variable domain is DVKVTQSSRYLVKRTGEKVFLECVQDMDHENMFWYRQDPGLGLRLIYFSYDVKMKEKGDIPEGYSVSREKKERFSLILESASTNQTSMYLCASSPSPGLGGIQETQYFGPGTRLLVL.

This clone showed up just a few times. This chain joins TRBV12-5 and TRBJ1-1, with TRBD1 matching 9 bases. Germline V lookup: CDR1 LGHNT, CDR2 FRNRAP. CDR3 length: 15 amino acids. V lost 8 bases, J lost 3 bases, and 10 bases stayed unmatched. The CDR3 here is CASQTGGFGDTEAFF. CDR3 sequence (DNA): TGTGCTAGTCAGACAGGGGGGTTTGGTGACACTGAAGCTTTCTTT. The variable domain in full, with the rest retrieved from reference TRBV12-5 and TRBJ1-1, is DARVTQTPRHKVTEMGQEVTMRCQPILGHNTVFWYRQTMMQGLELLAYFRNRAPLDDSGMPKDRFSAEMPDATLATLKIQPSEPRDSAVYFCASQTGGFGDTEAFFGQGTRLTVV.

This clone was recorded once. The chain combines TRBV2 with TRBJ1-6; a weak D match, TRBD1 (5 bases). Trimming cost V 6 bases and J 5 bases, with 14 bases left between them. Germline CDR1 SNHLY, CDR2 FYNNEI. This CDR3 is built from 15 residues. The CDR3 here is CASSLDSADNSPLHF. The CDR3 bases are TGTGCCAGCAGCCTAGACAGCGCTGATAATTCACCCCTCCACTTT.

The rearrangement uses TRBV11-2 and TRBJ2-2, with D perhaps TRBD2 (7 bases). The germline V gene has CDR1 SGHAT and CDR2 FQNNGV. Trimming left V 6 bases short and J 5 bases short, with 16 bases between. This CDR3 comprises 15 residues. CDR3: CASRGTGGRTGELFF. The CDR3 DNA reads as TGTGCCAGCAGGGGGACGGGGGGCCGGACCGGGGAGCTGTTTTTT.

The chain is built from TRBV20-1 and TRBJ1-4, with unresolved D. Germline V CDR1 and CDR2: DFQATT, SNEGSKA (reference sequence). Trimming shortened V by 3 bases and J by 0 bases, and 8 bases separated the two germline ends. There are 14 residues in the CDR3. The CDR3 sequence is CSASPGTTNEKLFF. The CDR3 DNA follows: TGCAGTGCTAGTCCGGGAACAACTAATGAAAAACTGTTTTTT.

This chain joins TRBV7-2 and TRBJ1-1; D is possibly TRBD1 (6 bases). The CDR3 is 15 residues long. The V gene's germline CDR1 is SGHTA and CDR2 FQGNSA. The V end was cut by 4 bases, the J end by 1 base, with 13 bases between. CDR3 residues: CASSSLPGQNTEAFF. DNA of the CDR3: TGTGCCAGCAGCTCTTTACCGGGACAGAACACTGAAGCTTTCTTT. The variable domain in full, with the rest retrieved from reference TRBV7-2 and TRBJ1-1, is GAGVSQSPSNKVTEKGKDVELRCDPISGHTALYWYRQSLGQGLEFLIYFQGNSAPDKSGLPSDRFSAERTGGSVSTLTIQRTQQEDSAVYLCASSSLPGQNTEAFFGQGTRLTVV.

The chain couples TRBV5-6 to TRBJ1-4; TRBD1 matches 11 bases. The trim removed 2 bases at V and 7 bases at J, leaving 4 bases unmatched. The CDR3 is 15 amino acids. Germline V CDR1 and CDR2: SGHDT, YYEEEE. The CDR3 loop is CASSFTGQGGEKLFF. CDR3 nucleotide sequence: TGTGCCAGCAGCTTCACGGGACAGGGGGGTGAAAAACTGTTTTTT.

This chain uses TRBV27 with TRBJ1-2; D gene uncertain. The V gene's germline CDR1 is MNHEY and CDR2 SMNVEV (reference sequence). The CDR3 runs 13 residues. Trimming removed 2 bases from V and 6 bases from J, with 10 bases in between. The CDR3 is CASSLGGIHGYTF. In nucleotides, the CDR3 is TGTGCCAGCAGTTTAGGAGGGATACATGGCTACACCTTC.

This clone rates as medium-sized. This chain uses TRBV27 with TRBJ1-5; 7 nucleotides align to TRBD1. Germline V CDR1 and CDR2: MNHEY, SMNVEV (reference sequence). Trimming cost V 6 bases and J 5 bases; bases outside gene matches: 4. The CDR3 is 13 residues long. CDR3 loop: CASRGDSHQPQHF. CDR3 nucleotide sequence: TGTGCCAGCAGGGGGGACAGTCATCAGCCCCAGCATTTT.

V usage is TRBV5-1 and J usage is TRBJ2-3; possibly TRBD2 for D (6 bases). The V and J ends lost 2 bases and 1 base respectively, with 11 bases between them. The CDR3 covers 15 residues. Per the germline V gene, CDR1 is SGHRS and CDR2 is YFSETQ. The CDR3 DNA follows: TGCGCCAGCAGCTTTGATCAGCGGGGCACAGATACGCAGTATTTT. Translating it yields CASSFDQRGTDTQYF.

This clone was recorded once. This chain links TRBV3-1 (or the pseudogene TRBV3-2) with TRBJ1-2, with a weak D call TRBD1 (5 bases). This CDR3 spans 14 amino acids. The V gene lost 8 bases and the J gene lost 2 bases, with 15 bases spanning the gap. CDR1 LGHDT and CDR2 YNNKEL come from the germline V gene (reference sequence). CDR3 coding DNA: TGTGCCAGCGGCTTCTCGGAGGGGAACTATGGCTACACCTTC. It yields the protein CASGFSEGNYGYTF.

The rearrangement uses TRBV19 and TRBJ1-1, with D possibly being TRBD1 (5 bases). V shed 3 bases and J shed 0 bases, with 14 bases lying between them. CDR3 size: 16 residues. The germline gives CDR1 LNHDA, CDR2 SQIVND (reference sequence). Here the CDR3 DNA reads TGTGCCAGTAGTATTGGGGACGGGGGTATGAACACTGAAGCTTTCTTT. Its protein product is CASSIGDGGMNTEAFF.

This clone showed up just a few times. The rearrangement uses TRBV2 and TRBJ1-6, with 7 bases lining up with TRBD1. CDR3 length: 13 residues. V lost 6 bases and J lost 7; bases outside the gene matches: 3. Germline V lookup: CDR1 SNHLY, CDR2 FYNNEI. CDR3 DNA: TGTGCCAGCAGCGGACAGGAAAATTCACCCCTCCACTTT. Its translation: CASSGQENSPLHF.

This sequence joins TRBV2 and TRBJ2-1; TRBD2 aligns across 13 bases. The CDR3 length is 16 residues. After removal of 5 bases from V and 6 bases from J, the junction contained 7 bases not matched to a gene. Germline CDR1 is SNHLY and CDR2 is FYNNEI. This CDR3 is CASSPTSGGAVNEQFF. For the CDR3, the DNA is TGTGCCAGCAGTCCTACTAGCGGGGGGGCCGTCAATGAGCAGTTCTTC.

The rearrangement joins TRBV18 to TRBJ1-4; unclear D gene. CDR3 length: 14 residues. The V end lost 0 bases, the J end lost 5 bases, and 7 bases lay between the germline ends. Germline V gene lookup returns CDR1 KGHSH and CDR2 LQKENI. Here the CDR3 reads CASSPPAGNEKLFF. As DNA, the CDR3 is TGTGCCAGCTCACCACCGGCCGGGAATGAAAAACTGTTTTTT.

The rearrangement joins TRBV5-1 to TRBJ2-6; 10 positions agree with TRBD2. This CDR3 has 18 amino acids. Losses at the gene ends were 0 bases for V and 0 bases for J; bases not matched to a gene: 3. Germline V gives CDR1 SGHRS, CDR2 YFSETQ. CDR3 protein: CASSLEVAGGSGANVLTF. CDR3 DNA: TGCGCCAGCAGCTTGGAAGTAGCGGGGGGCTCTGGGGCCAACGTCCTGACTTTC.

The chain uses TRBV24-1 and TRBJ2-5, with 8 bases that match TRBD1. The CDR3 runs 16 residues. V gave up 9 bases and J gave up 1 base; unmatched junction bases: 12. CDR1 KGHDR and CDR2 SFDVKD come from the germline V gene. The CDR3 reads CATPVGTGAPQETQYF. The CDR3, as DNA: TGTGCCACCCCCGTGGGGACAGGAGCGCCCCAAGAGACCCAGTACTTC.

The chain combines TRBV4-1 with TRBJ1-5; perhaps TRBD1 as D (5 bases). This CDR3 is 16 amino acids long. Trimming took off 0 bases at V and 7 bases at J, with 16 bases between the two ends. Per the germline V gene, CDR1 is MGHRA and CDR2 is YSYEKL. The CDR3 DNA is TGCGCCAGCAGCCAAGAGTTCGTCACAGGTTACCAGCCCCAGCATTTT. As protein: CASSQEFVTGYQPQHF.

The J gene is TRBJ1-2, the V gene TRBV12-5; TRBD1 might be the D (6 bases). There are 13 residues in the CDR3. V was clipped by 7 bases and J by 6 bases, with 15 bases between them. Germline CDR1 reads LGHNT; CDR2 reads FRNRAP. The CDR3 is CASAGDTAHGYTF. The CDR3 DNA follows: TGTGCTAGTGCCGGGGACACGGCGCATGGCTACACCTTC.

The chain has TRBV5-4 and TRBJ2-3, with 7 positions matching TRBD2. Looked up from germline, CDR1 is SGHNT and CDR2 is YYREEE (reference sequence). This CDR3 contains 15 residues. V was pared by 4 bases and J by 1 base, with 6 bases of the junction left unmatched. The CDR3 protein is CASSLGGVGTDTQYF. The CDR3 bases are TGTGCCAGCAGCCTTGGGGGGGTCGGCACAGATACGCAGTATTTT.

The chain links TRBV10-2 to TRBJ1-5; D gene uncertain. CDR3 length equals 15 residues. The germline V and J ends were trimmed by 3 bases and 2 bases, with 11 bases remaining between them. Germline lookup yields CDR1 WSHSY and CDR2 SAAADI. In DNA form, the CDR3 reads TGCGCCAGCAGTGAAGAGGGAATGGGCAATCAGCCCCAGCATTTT. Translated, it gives CASSEEGMGNQPQHF.

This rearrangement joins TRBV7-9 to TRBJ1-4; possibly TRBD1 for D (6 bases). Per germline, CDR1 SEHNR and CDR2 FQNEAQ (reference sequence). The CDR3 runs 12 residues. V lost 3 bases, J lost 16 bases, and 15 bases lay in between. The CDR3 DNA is TGTGCCAGCAGCTTGGACGGACAGTTAAGGTTTTTT. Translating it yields CASSLDGQLRFF.

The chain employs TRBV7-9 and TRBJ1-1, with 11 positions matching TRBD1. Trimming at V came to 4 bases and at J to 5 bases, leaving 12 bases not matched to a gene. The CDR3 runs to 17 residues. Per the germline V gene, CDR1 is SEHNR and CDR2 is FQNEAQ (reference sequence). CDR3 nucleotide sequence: TGTGCCAGCAGCTCTCTAGGACAGGGGGCGTTGAGTACTGAAGCTTTCTTT. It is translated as CASSSLGQGALSTEAFF.

In DNA, the CDR3 is TGTGCCAGCAGTCCTGATCAGGTGTACTATGGCTACACCTTC. It codes for CASSPDQVYYGYTF. The chain is built from TRBV14 and TRBJ1-2; D gene uncertain. V was cut by 6 bases and J by 3 bases, with 14 bases left in between. CDR1 is SGHDN and CDR2 is FVKESK in the germline V gene. This CDR3 spans 14 amino acids.

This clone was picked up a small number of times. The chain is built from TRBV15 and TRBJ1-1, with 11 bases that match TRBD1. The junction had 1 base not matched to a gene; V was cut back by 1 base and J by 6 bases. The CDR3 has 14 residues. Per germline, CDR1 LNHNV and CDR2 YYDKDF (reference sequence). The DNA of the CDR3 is TGTGCCACCAGCAGAGGGGACAGGGGGGCTGAAGCTTTCTTT. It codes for CATSRGDRGAEAFF.

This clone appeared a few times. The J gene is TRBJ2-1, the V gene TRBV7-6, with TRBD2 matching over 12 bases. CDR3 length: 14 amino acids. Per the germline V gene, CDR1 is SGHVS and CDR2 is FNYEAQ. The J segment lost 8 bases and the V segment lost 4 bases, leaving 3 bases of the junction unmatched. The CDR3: CASSSPSGGDEQFF. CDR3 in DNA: TGTGCCAGCAGCTCCCCTAGCGGGGGGGATGAGCAGTTCTTC.